Below, 25 T cell receptor beta chains from the same sample are listed, as sequenced in a study of cytomegalovirus exposure and HLA in healthy donors. Sequencing was performed with immunoSEQ multiplex PCR; in TCRdb, only in-frame clones are kept and a portion is missing. The data contain about 200,000 clones, 65% to 90% of them singletons. The sample was PBMCs. The receptor source for this set is a woman aged 25 to 39 in good health and CMV-seropositive.

This chain joins TRBV6-1 and TRBJ1-5; unclear D gene. The germline V gene encodes CDR1 MNHNS and CDR2 SASEGT. The CDR3 is made up of 15 amino acids. V lost 1 base and J 3 bases, leaving 10 bases between the germline ends. The CDR3 region is CASSEGSRLNQPQHF. For the CDR3, the DNA is TGTGCCAGCAGTGAAGGGAGCCGGCTCAATCAGCCCCAGCATTTT.

The chain has TRBV2 and TRBJ2-7; tentative D call: TRBD2 (7 bases). There are 11 residues in the CDR3. Germline CDR1 reads SNHLY; CDR2 reads FYNNEI. The V gene lost 6 bases and the J gene lost 10 bases, with 13 bases spanning the gap. This chain's CDR3 is CASSRRGGQYF. The CDR3 DNA reads TGTGCCAGCAGCCGTAGGGGGGGTCAGTACTTC.

This chain links TRBV28 with TRBJ1-2, with D hard to call. The CDR3 extends over 14 amino acids. CDR1 MDHEN and CDR2 SYDVKM come from the germline V gene. V shed 6 bases and J shed 2 bases, with 13 bases lying between them. The DNA for the CDR3 is TGTGCCAGCAGCCGCGCTTCACGGAACTATGGCTACACCTTC. This translates into CASSRASRNYGYTF.

This clone was detected only a few times. This chain links TRBV7-9 with TRBJ2-2, with 9 nucleotides matching TRBD2. This CDR3 is 15 amino acids long. CDR1 and CDR2 from the germline V gene are SEHNR and FQNEAQ (reference sequence). Losses at the gene ends were 4 bases for V and 8 bases for J; bases not matched to a gene: 8. The CDR3 DNA follows: TGTGCCAGCAGCTCGTTAGCGGGAGTGACTGGGGAGCTGTTTTTT. Its translation: CASSSLAGVTGELFF.

This clone was counted between two and nine times. The gene calls are TRBV9 and TRBJ2-2; D perhaps matches TRBD1 (5 bases). Trimming stripped 3 bases from V and 8 bases from J, with 8 bases between. This CDR3 region has 12 residues. Germline CDR1 reads SGDLS; CDR2 reads YYNGEE. CDR3 sequence reads: CASSGRQGELFF. The CDR3 nucleotides read TGTGCCAGCAGCGGGCGACAGGGGGAGCTGTTTTTT. Complete variable domain (other parts from reference TRBV9 and TRBJ2-2): DSGVTQTPKHLITATGQRVTLRCSPRSGDLSVYWYQQSLDQGLQFLIQYYNGEERAKGNILERFSAQQFPDLHSELNLSSLELGDSALYFCASSGRQGELFFGEGSRLTVL.

V and J are TRBV29-1 and TRBJ2-1; 7 bases are a match to TRBD2. CDR1 is SQVTM and CDR2 is ANQGSEA in the germline V gene. This CDR3 has 15 amino acids. Unmatched junction bases numbered 8, after V lost 4 bases and J lost 2 bases. Here the CDR3 DNA reads TGCAGCGTTGGAGTCTCGGGAGGCCCCTACAATGAGCAGTTCTTC. Amino acids: CSVGVSGGPYNEQFF.

The chain has TRBV11-2 and TRBJ2-4, with D perhaps TRBD2 (6 bases). The CDR3 has 18 residues. Germline CDR1 and CDR2: SGHAT and FQNNGV. Trimming left V 1 base short and J 4 bases short, with 20 bases between. This CDR3 is CASSLGGQHRTTKNIQYF. CDR3 bases: TGTGCCAGCAGCTTAGGGGGCCAACACAGGACTACGAAAAACATTCAGTACTTC.

CDR3 sequence (DNA): TGTGCCAGCAGGGGGGGAGGTTCTGGGGCCAACGTCCTGACTTTC. Translating gives CASRGGGSGANVLTF. The chain couples TRBV6-5 to TRBJ2-6; a weak D match, TRBD2 (6 bases). V was pared by 6 bases and J by 1 base, with 10 bases between. In germline, CDR1 is MNHEY, CDR2 SVGAGI. The CDR3 sequence is 15 residues long.

The chain combines TRBV6-5 with TRBJ1-1; D ambiguous. This CDR3 is 14 amino acids long. With 3 bases removed from V and 7 bases from J, the gap between germline ends came to 15 bases. Germline-derived CDR1 and CDR2 are MNHEY and SVGAGI. CDR3 coding DNA: TGTGCCAGCAGTTATGCCGGAAGGGAGCTTGAAGCTTTCTTT. This translates into CASSYAGRELEAFF.

This clone was recorded a few times. The chain uses TRBV25-1 and TRBJ2-7, with no clear D. This CDR3 is built from 15 residues. Germline CDR1 and CDR2: MGHDK and SYGVNS. Trimming removed 1 base from V and 0 bases from J, with 10 bases in between. The CDR3 loop is CASSESGSPSYEQYF. Written as DNA, the CDR3 is TGTGCCAGCAGTGAATCAGGATCTCCCTCCTACGAGCAGTACTTC.

The gene calls are TRBV5-1 and TRBJ2-1; 8 bases align to TRBD1. The CDR3 extends over 14 amino acids. The trim removed 2 bases at V and 7 bases at J, leaving 5 bases unmatched. Looked up from germline, CDR1 is SGHRS and CDR2 is YFSETQ. CDR3 region: CASSFDRGSNEQFF. Here the CDR3 DNA reads TGCGCCAGCAGCTTTGACAGGGGCTCAAATGAGCAGTTCTTC.

The chain employs TRBV5-1 and TRBJ2-3; TRBD1 matches at 7 bases. V shed 7 bases and J 0 bases; nucleotides not matched to a gene: 5. Germline lookup yields CDR1 SGHRS and CDR2 YFSETQ. This CDR3 spans 14 amino acids. CDR3 sequence (DNA): TGCGCCAGCCGGGACAGCCCTAGCACAGATACGCAGTATTTT. It translates to CASRDSPSTDTQYF.

The genes are TRBV6-1 and TRBJ1-1, with 11 bases that match TRBD1. V lost 8 bases to trimming and J lost 10 bases; unmatched junction nucleotides: 9. The CDR3 is 13 residues long. Germline-derived CDR1 and CDR2 are MNHNS and SASEGT. The CDR3 DNA reads as TGTGCCAGCGTTTGGACAGGGGGCTTAGTAGCTTTCTTT. This gives the protein CASVWTGGLVAFF.

The DNA of the CDR3 is TGTGCCTGGAGGGAACAGGGCTTTGGAAACACCATATATTTT. Its protein is CAWREQGFGNTIYF. V is TRBV30 and J is TRBJ1-3; D perhaps matches TRBD1 (6 bases). CDR1 is GTSNPN and CDR2 is SVGIG in the germline V gene (reference sequence). This CDR3 contains 14 residues. Trimming left V 3 bases short and J 3 bases short, with 12 bases between.

This chain joins TRBV9 and TRBJ2-3; maybe TRBD2 (5 bases). The CDR3 covers 14 residues. V lost 5 bases to trimming and J lost 0 bases, with 10 bases between them. Germline lookup yields CDR1 SGDLS and CDR2 YYNGEE. The CDR3 sequence is CASRGGLSTDTQYF. CDR3 in DNA: TGTGCCAGCAGGGGCGGGTTGAGCACAGATACGCAGTATTTT.

The chain links TRBV21-1 to TRBJ2-2; the DNA was not used to check the table's D call, TRBD1. TRBV21-1 represents a pseudogene. The CDR3 is made up of 16 amino acids. CDR3 residues: CASSGTGQGRTGELFF. CDR3 DNA: TGTGCCAGCAGCGGGACGGGACAGGGGAGGACCGGGGAGCTGTTTTTT.

This CDR3 reads CASSAGGISGANVLTF. The CDR3 DNA reads TGTGCCAGCTCTGCAGGGGGAATCTCTGGGGCCAACGTCCTGACTTTC. The chain employs TRBV13 and TRBJ2-6; 7 nucleotides match TRBD1. The trim removed 8 bases at V and 0 bases at J, leaving 7 bases unmatched. This CDR3 has 16 amino acids. Looked up from germline, CDR1 is PRHDT and CDR2 is FYEKMQ (reference sequence). Looking up the rest from reference TRBV13 and TRBJ2-6 gives the full variable domain: AAGVIQSPRHLIKEKRETATLKCYPIPRHDTVYWYQQGPGQDPQFLISFYEKMQSDKGSIPDRFSAQQFSDYHSELNMSSLELGDSALYFCASSAGGISGANVLTFGAGSRLTVL.

The chain couples TRBV30 to TRBJ1-3; 8 bases match TRBD1. The V segment lost 6 bases and the J segment 0 bases; nucleotides outside the gene matches: 1. The V gene's germline CDR1 is GTSNPN and CDR2 SVGIG (reference sequence). This CDR3 spans 13 amino acids. CDR3: CACTGGSGNTIYF. Written as DNA, the CDR3 is TGTGCCTGCACAGGGGGCTCTGGAAACACCATATATTTT.

The chain employs TRBV15 and TRBJ2-5; 10 bases are shared with TRBD2. Germline V lookup: CDR1 LNHNV, CDR2 YYDKDF (reference sequence). This CDR3 has 16 amino acids. Trimming removed 3 bases from V and 5 bases from J; junction bases left unmatched: 9. The DNA of the CDR3 is TGTGCCACCAGCAGGGGGGAGCTAGCGGGAGCTGAGACCCAGTACTTC. Encoded protein: CATSRGELAGAETQYF.

This clone appeared a single time. This CDR3 reads CASSTDRGRYGYTF. CDR3 bases: TGCGCCAGCAGCACCGACAGGGGAAGGTATGGCTACACCTTC. The V call is TRBV5-1, the J call TRBJ1-2; 8 bases line up with TRBD1. Per the germline V gene, CDR1 is SGHRS and CDR2 is YFSETQ. The CDR3 runs 14 residues. With V trimmed by 4 bases and J by 5 bases, 7 bases remained unmatched.

This clone was seen once. The genes are TRBV6-5 and TRBJ2-4, with TRBD1 identical over 7 bases. This CDR3 is 14 amino acids long. Losses at the gene ends were 0 bases for V and 8 bases for J; bases not matched to a gene: 4. The germline V gene encodes CDR1 MNHEY and CDR2 SVGAGI. The CDR3 loop reads CASSYSGQEYIQYF. CDR3 DNA sequence: TGTGCCAGCAGTTACTCAGGACAGGAATACATTCAGTACTTC.

V is TRBV9 and J is TRBJ1-1; maybe TRBD1 (6 bases). Between the trimmed V and J ends, which lost 4 bases and 4 bases, there was a span of 17 bases. From germline, CDR1 is SGDLS and CDR2 YYNGEE. The CDR3 is 15 residues long. CDR3 DNA: TGTGCCAGCAGCCCCAGGGGCGAAGGAACCACTGAAGCTTTCTTT. Translating gives CASSPRGEGTTEAFF.

This clone was seen just once. The chain joins TRBV19 to TRBJ2-7; 11 positions match TRBD2. Unmatched junction bases numbered 5, after V lost 3 bases and J lost 4 bases. CDR1 and CDR2 from the germline V gene are LNHDA and SQIVND (reference sequence). This CDR3 is built from 15 residues. Here the CDR3 reads CASSMGLAVTYEQYF. The CDR3 nucleotides read TGTGCCAGTAGTATGGGACTAGCGGTAACTTACGAGCAGTACTTC.

V gene TRBV19 combines with J gene TRBJ1-2; D remains unclear. This CDR3 region has 15 residues. The germline V gene encodes CDR1 LNHDA and CDR2 SQIVND (reference sequence). V was trimmed by 3 bases and J by 5 bases, leaving 16 bases between them. This CDR3 is CASSISLGEQYGYTF. The CDR3 DNA reads as TGTGCCAGTAGTATTTCTCTGGGCGAACAATATGGCTACACCTTC. Looking up the rest from reference TRBV19 and TRBJ1-2 gives the full variable domain: DGGITQSPKYLFRKEGQNVTLSCEQNLNHDAMYWYRQDPGQGLRLIYYSQIVNDFQKGDIAEGYSVSREKKESFPLTVTSAQKNPTAFYLCASSISLGEQYGYTFGSGTRLTVV.

V and J are TRBV7-2 and TRBJ2-3; 12 bases align to TRBD2. Trimming at V came to 5 bases and at J to 5 bases, leaving 5 bases not matched to a gene. Germline-derived CDR1 and CDR2 are SGHTA and FQGNSA. CDR3 length: 15 residues. The CDR3 spells CASSPRLAGEDTQYF. In DNA, the CDR3 is TGTGCCAGCAGCCCCCGACTAGCGGGAGAAGATACGCAGTATTTT.